The 32 T cell receptor beta chains below were found in one sample sequenced in a study of shared clonotypes between healthy human individuals. Assay: immunoSEQ multiplex PCR; the TCRdb copy retains only in-frame clones and omits some. In the table there are roughly 2,300,000 clones, around 90% of which are singletons. Sequencing input: naive CD4+ T cells from PBMCs. Subset defined: CD45RA+ positively selected. These receptors originate from a man aged 18 to 29 in good health. Some clones in this sample may be carry-over from other donors' samples.

As to this clone: The same CDR3 also results from other DNA sequences found in this sample. The V gene is TRBV19, the J gene TRBJ1-5; 8 bases align to TRBD1. CDR1 LNHDA and CDR2 SQIVND come from the germline V gene (reference sequence). Germline trimming cut 5 bases from V and 2 bases from J; bases unmatched to any gene: 2. This CDR3 comprises 14 residues. The CDR3 DNA reads TGTGCCAGTAGTCAGACAGGGGGCAATCAGCCCCAGCATTTT. Translation: CASSQTGGNQPQHF. The full variable domain, completed using reference TRBV19 and TRBJ1-5, is DGGITQSPKYLFRKEGQNVTLSCEQNLNHDAMYWYRQDPGQGLRLIYYSQIVNDFQKGDIAEGYSVSREKKESFPLTVTSAQKNPTAFYLCASSQTGGNQPQHFGDGTRLSIL.

This rearrangement joins TRBV27 to TRBJ2-5; D may be TRBD1 or TRBD2 (5 bases each). Germline lookup yields CDR1 MNHEY and CDR2 SMNVEV (reference sequence). CDR3 length: 16 amino acids. V lost 0 bases and J lost 9, with 20 bases in between. The CDR3 sequence is CASSLSAAGGSRAQYF. CDR3 bases: TGTGCCAGCAGTTTATCGGCGGCTGGGGGTTCGCGGGCCCAGTACTTC.

The gene calls are TRBV7-9 and TRBJ1-4; 10 nucleotides align to TRBD1. The CDR3 runs 15 residues. In germline, CDR1 is SEHNR, CDR2 FQNEAQ (reference sequence). The ends lost 5 bases at V and 7 bases at J; junction bases unmatched: 7. CDR3 loop: CASSQRGTGVEKLFF. CDR3 nucleotide sequence: TGTGCCAGCAGCCAGCGTGGGACAGGGGTTGAAAAACTGTTTTTT.

The rearrangement uses TRBV6-6 and TRBJ2-3; the match to TRBD2 covers 14 bases. With V trimmed by 5 bases and J by 1 base, 2 bases remained unmatched. There are 16 residues in the CDR3. Germline assignment: CDR1 MNHNY and CDR2 SVGAGI (reference sequence). CDR3 coding DNA: TGTGCCAGCAGTCGGGGACTAGCGGGAGGCACAGATACGCAGTATTTT. Translation gives CASSRGLAGGTDTQYF.

The V gene is TRBV11-3, the J gene TRBJ1-1; tentatively, D is TRBD1 (6 bases). CDR1 SGHNT and CDR2 YENEEA come from the germline V gene. The CDR3 is 12 residues long. The germline V and J ends were trimmed by 8 bases and 7 bases, with 14 bases remaining between them. CDR3: CASSRGGDEAFF. The CDR3 bases are TGTGCCAGCTCGAGAGGGGGGGATGAAGCTTTCTTT.

About this clone itself: Other DNA sequences within the sample encode an identical CDR3. The CDR3 DNA is TGTGCCAGCAGTTTATTATCTGGGGCCAACGTCCTGACTTTC. This codes for CASSLLSGANVLTF. The chain combines TRBV27 with TRBJ2-6; D remains ambiguous. CDR1 and CDR2 from the germline V gene are MNHEY and SMNVEV (reference sequence). Trimming cost V 1 base and J 1 base, with 2 bases left between them. The CDR3 extends over 14 amino acids.

The genes are TRBV19 and TRBJ2-1; 8 nucleotides align to TRBD2. V was pared by 3 bases and J by 3 bases, with 7 bases of the junction left unmatched. This CDR3 has 16 residues. Germline CDR1 and CDR2: LNHDA and SQIVND (reference sequence). CDR3 nucleotide sequence: TGTGCCAGTAGTATCATCCCTCTAGCGGGCTACAATGAGCAGTTCTTC. Encoded protein: CASSIIPLAGYNEQFF.

The J gene is TRBJ2-7, the V gene TRBV27, with 9 bases fitting TRBD2. The trim removed 3 bases at V and 7 bases at J, leaving 10 bases unmatched. The CDR3 contains 15 residues. CDR1 is MNHEY and CDR2 is SMNVEV in the germline V gene (reference sequence). The CDR3 loop is CASSFGSGRTREQYF. CDR3 in DNA: TGTGCCAGCAGTTTCGGTAGCGGGAGAACACGGGAGCAGTACTTC.

V gene TRBV19 combines with J gene TRBJ1-2, with D possibly being TRBD1 (6 bases). The germline V gene has CDR1 LNHDA and CDR2 SQIVND (reference sequence). The CDR3 sequence is 17 residues long. Trimming removed 4 bases from V and 4 bases from J, with 22 bases in between. CDR3 amino acids: CASSNLYSGVFGYGYTF. The CDR3 bases are TGTGCCAGTAGTAACCTTTACTCAGGGGTTTTTGGCTATGGCTACACCTTC. The whole variable domain, filled in from reference TRBV19 and TRBJ1-2, reads DGGITQSPKYLFRKEGQNVTLSCEQNLNHDAMYWYRQDPGQGLRLIYYSQIVNDFQKGDIAEGYSVSREKKESFPLTVTSAQKNPTAFYLCASSNLYSGVFGYGYTFGSGTRLTVV.

The J gene is TRBJ2-7, the V gene TRBV5-6, with 8 bases fitting TRBD1. CDR3 length: 14 amino acids. The V and J ends lost 4 bases and 3 bases, in that order; junction bases with no gene match: 6. Germline CDR1 and CDR2: SGHDT and YYEEEE. Here the CDR3 DNA reads TGTGCCAGCAGCCGGACAGGGCCTTACTACGAGCAGTACTTC. It specifies CASSRTGPYYEQYF.

The V and J genes are TRBV6-5 and TRBJ1-2, with D uncertain. Trimming cost V 2 bases and J 8 bases, with 21 bases left between them. The length of the CDR3 is 16 residues. Germline V lookup: CDR1 MNHEY, CDR2 SVGAGI. CDR3 protein: CASSYGQAGPMRGYTF. The CDR3 DNA follows: TGTGCCAGCAGTTACGGGCAGGCGGGCCCTATGCGGGGCTACACCTTC.

In regard to this clone: The same CDR3 also results from other DNA sequences found in this sample. This chain joins TRBV27 and TRBJ2-7; 13 positions agree with TRBD2. The CDR3 has 14 residues. The junction had 5 bases not matched to a gene; V was cut back by 6 bases and J by 6 bases. Per germline, CDR1 MNHEY and CDR2 SMNVEV (reference sequence). CDR3 in DNA: TGTGCCAGCAGAGGACTAGCGGGAGTTGGCGAGCAGTACTTC. Its translation: CASRGLAGVGEQYF.

The gene calls are TRBV6-5 and TRBJ1-1; TRBD1 is a possible D gene (5 bases). Trimming took off 2 bases at V and 4 bases at J, with 14 bases between the two ends. The CDR3 sequence is 15 residues long. CDR1 is MNHEY, CDR2 SVGAGI, per germline. The CDR3 is CASSYGPGRGTEAFF. The DNA for the CDR3 is TGTGCCAGCAGTTACGGGCCGGGGCGCGGCACTGAAGCTTTCTTT.

This clone was observed a handful of times. The chain has TRBV28 and TRBJ1-2; TRBD1 matches 12 bases. The trim removed 5 bases at V and 5 bases at J, leaving 9 bases unmatched. CDR3 length: 16 residues. Germline lookup yields CDR1 MDHEN and CDR2 SYDVKM. Here the CDR3 DNA reads TGTGCCAGCAGTCCGGGACAGGGGGCGCGTAGATATGGCTACACCTTC. The encoded protein is CASSPGQGARRYGYTF.

The chain couples TRBV28 to TRBJ2-3; 10 bases agree with TRBD2. There are 15 residues in the CDR3. Per the germline V gene, CDR1 is MDHEN and CDR2 is SYDVKM. Trimming removed 6 bases from V and 7 bases from J; junction bases left unmatched: 10. In DNA form, the CDR3 reads TGTGCCAGCAGAACCAGGACTAGCGGTGGTTATACGCAGTATTTT. It yields the protein CASRTRTSGGYTQYF.

The rearrangement joins TRBV5-1 to TRBJ2-5; 7 positions match TRBD2. The CDR3 extends over 15 amino acids. With V trimmed by 3 bases and J by 5 bases, 10 bases remained unmatched. The V gene's germline CDR1 is SGHRS and CDR2 YFSETQ. The CDR3 DNA follows: TGCGCCAGCAGCTCAGCGGGACTGCGGGGGGAGACCCAGTACTTC. It is translated as CASSSAGLRGETQYF.

There are a few counts of this clone. At one of its ends the junction is not consistent with the germline gene, which may arise from a read error. CDR3 DNA sequence: TGTGCCACCAGCTTAGACCGCCTGGGCCTGGATTTT. As protein: CATSLDRLGLDF. The chain carries TRBV15 and TRBJ1-5; D is unresolved. Germline loops: CDR1 LNHNV, CDR2 YYDKDF (reference sequence). CDR3 length: 12 amino acids.

The chain combines TRBV15 with TRBJ2-5; D is perhaps TRBD1 (5 bases). CDR1 and CDR2 from the germline V gene are LNHNV and YYDKDF (reference sequence). The CDR3 consists of 16 residues. Deletions cut 1 base from V and 5 bases from J, with 17 bases between. The CDR3 region has the DNA TGTGCCACCAGCAGAGGATCAGAAGGAGCAGGGGAGACCCAGTACTTC. This encodes CATSRGSEGAGETQYF.

The chain is built from TRBV7-2 and TRBJ1-3; D is unclear. Germline V gives CDR1 SGHTA, CDR2 FQGNSA. Trimming left V 2 bases short and J 0 bases short, with 8 bases between. The CDR3 spans 15 residues. Here the CDR3 DNA reads TGTGCCAGCAGCTTAAATTGGGGCTCTGGAAACACCATATATTTT. Protein: CASSLNWGSGNTIYF.

In DNA form, the CDR3 reads TGTGCCAGCAGTCCGGACAGCTACGAGCAGTACTTC. It translates to CASSPDSYEQYF. The chain uses TRBV11-1 and TRBJ2-7; maybe TRBD1 (6 bases). The germline V gene encodes CDR1 SGHAT and CDR2 FQDESV (reference sequence). The V gene lost 6 bases and the J gene lost 3 bases, with 9 bases spanning the gap. This CDR3 region has 12 residues.

This chain joins TRBV30 and TRBJ2-5, with TRBD2 identical over 8 bases. The germline CDR1 and CDR2 sequences are GTSNPN and SVGIG (reference sequence). The V gene end was trimmed by 8 bases and the J gene end by 5 bases; junction bases not matched to a gene: 10. This CDR3 is built from 13 residues. CDR3 sequence: CARGNGGVETQYF. CDR3 DNA sequence: TGTGCCCGGGGTAACGGGGGGGTGGAGACCCAGTACTTC.

V gene TRBV5-5 combines with J gene TRBJ2-3; TRBD2 might be the D (7 bases). Trimming took off 5 bases at V and 1 base at J, with 17 bases between the two ends. This CDR3 has 16 residues. CDR1 is SGHKS and CDR2 is YYEKEE in the germline V gene (reference sequence). The CDR3 DNA is TGTGCCAGCAGACTAATTTCGGGGGGCGGCACAGATACGCAGTATTTT. Translated: CASRLISGGGTDTQYF.

This chain connects TRBV9 to TRBJ1-1; D ambiguous. The CDR3 is 13 amino acids. V lost 5 bases and J 3 bases, leaving 11 bases between the germline ends. Germline CDR1 is SGDLS and CDR2 is YYNGEE. CDR3 amino acids: CASSGGTHTEAFF. DNA of the CDR3: TGTGCCAGCAGTGGAGGCACTCACACTGAAGCTTTCTTT.

On this clone itself: Additional DNA sequences in this sample encode the identical CDR3. The chain has TRBV11-2 and TRBJ1-5; D remains unclear. Germline assignment: CDR1 SGHAT and CDR2 FQNNGV. This CDR3 is built from 13 residues. Deletions cut 3 bases from V and 0 bases from J, with 3 bases between. CDR3 nucleotides: TGTGCCAGCAGCTTGGATAGCAATCAGCCCCAGCATTTT. Translating gives CASSLDSNQPQHF.

This chain uses TRBV19 with TRBJ1-1; D is undetermined. This CDR3 contains 13 residues. The germline gives CDR1 LNHDA, CDR2 SQIVND (reference sequence). V gave up 6 bases and J gave up 3 bases, with 11 bases separating them. CDR3 loop: CASRAAGDTEAFF. The CDR3 DNA is TGTGCCAGTAGGGCGGCGGGCGACACTGAAGCTTTCTTT.

The chain combines TRBV19 with TRBJ1-1; D is uncertain. The germline V gene has CDR1 LNHDA and CDR2 SQIVND (reference sequence). The CDR3 consists of 12 residues. V lost 10 bases to trimming and J lost 3 bases, with 12 bases between them. The CDR3 spells CANSTRDTEAFF. CDR3 in DNA: TGTGCCAACTCAACCCGGGACACTGAAGCTTTCTTT.

The count of this clone is one. This chain uses TRBV7-2 with TRBJ2-1, with no clear D. Germline-derived CDR1 and CDR2 are SGHTA and FQGNSA. This CDR3 comprises 12 residues. The V end was cut by 5 bases, the J end by 10 bases, with 12 bases between. The CDR3 is CASSADWNEQFF. The CDR3, as DNA: TGTGCCAGCAGCGCAGACTGGAACGAGCAGTTCTTC.

The chain couples TRBV7-2 to TRBJ2-3; D ambiguous. This CDR3 spans 15 amino acids. Per germline, CDR1 SGHTA and CDR2 FQGNSA. V was trimmed by 1 base and J by 0 bases, leaving 8 bases between them. Written as DNA, the CDR3 is TGTGCCAGCAGCTTAGGAATACACAGCACAGATACGCAGTATTTT. It specifies CASSLGIHSTDTQYF.

Comment on this clone: The same CDR3 is also encoded by other DNA sequences in this sample. The chain combines TRBV6-6 with TRBJ2-3; D unresolved. The V gene lost 6 bases and the J gene lost 4 bases, with 5 bases spanning the gap. The germline CDR1 and CDR2 sequences are MNHNY and SVGAGI (reference sequence). The CDR3 is 11 amino acids. The CDR3 DNA is TGTGCCAGCAGCCGCGCAGATACGCAGTATTTT. It specifies CASSRADTQYF.

The genes are TRBV16 and TRBJ1-2; the D is unclear. CDR1 KGHSY and CDR2 FQNENV come from the germline V gene. This CDR3 region has 15 residues. Trimming removed 0 bases at V and 6 bases at J, with 14 bases between. The CDR3 DNA reads TGTGCCAGCAGCCAATCCACCTCCTGGGTTAATGGCTACACCTTC. It codes for CASSQSTSWVNGYTF.

In the case of this clone: The identical CDR3 is also encoded by other nucleotide sequences in the sample. J is TRBJ2-7 and V is TRBV5-1; TRBD2 is a possible D gene (6 bases). Trimming removed 0 bases from V and 1 base from J, with 11 bases in between. This CDR3 spans 15 amino acids. Germline CDR1 SGHRS, CDR2 YFSETQ. The CDR3 nucleotides are TGCGCCAGCAGCTTGGGGCTAGCGCTATCCTACGAGCAGTACTTC. Translating gives CASSLGLALSYEQYF.

This clone was seen more than once but under ten times. The rearrangement uses TRBV27 and TRBJ1-1; no firm D call. The CDR3 runs 14 residues. The germline gives CDR1 MNHEY, CDR2 SMNVEV (reference sequence). The V and J ends lost 5 bases and 3 bases respectively, with 13 bases between them. This chain's CDR3 is CASSRYRGDTEAFF. The CDR3 DNA sequence: TGTGCCAGCAGTCGCTATCGGGGTGACACTGAAGCTTTCTTT.